These T cell receptor beta chains were read from a single sample in a study of cytotoxic CD8 clonotypes in ibrutinib-treated CLL. Sequencing was performed with immunoSEQ multiplex PCR; in TCRdb, only in-frame clones are kept and a portion is missing. The repertoire has around 130,000 clones, approximately 81% of them found once; the top ten carry 2.5% to 3.5%. The sample consisted of PBMCs, taken after 24 months of ibrutinib treatment. The receptors originated from a human donor with chronic lymphocytic leukemia. Each CDR3 is given with its conserved first and last residue. Each record gives: clone size, CDR3 length, J gene, D gene, V gene, CDR3 DNA, CDR3 protein. A D gene is named only where the DNA matches it firmly. Clone size appears in some rows only: once, few, many, or a class for an expanded clone.

NA	18	TRBJ1-4	NA	TRBV5-8	TGTGCCAGCAGCTTGGAGGCAGGTGGAGGTACAACTAATGAAAAACTGTTTTTT	CASSLEAGGGTTNEKLFF
NA	16	TRBJ2-1	NA	TRBV15	TGTGCCACCAGCAGCTCTGCTGGCGGGGATTACAATGAGCAGTTCTTC	CATSSSAGGDYNEQFF
once	17	TRBJ2-5	TRBD1	TRBV7-8	TGTGCCAGCAGCCCCAACAGGGGGCGGACTCCAAAGGAGACCCAGTACTTC	CASSPNRGRTPKETQYF
NA	14	TRBJ1-4	NA	TRBV28	TGTGCCAGCAGTTTTGTGCCAACTAATGAAAAACTGTTTTTT	CASSFVPTNEKLFF
NA	14	TRBJ1-1	NA	TRBV4-2	TGTGCCAGCAGCCAAGAGGAGGGGAACACTGAAGCTTTCTTT	CASSQEEGNTEAFF
NA	15	TRBJ2-2	NA	TRBV6-1	TGTGCCAGTATAAAGACGGCAACGAACACCGGGGAGCTGTTTTTT	CASIKTATNTGELFF
NA	14	TRBJ2-5	NA	TRBV9	TGTGCCAGCAGCGTAGTGGCAGGGGCAGAGACCCAGTACTTC	CASSVVAGAETQYF
NA	14	TRBJ2-3	NA	TRBV6-6	TGTGCCAGCAGTTACCCCGGACAAACAGATACGCAGTATTTT	CASSYPGQTDTQYF
NA	16	TRBJ1-6	NA	TRBV28	TGTGCCAGCAGGGCGGGGCAGGGTCGCTATAATTCACCCCTCCACTTT	CASRAGQGRYNSPLHF
NA	13	TRBJ2-7	NA	TRBV5-1	TGCGCCAGCAGCTTAACTGCCTCCTACGAGCAGTACTTC	CASSLTASYEQYF
NA	13	TRBJ1-1	NA	TRBV7-2	TGTGCCAGCAGCTTAGGGCCCTTCACTGAAGCTTTCTTT	CASSLGPFTEAFF
NA	12	TRBJ2-1	NA	TRBV7-3	TGTGCCAGCAGCCTAAACCGGGGTGAGCAGTTCTTC	CASSLNRGEQFF
few	17	TRBJ2-2	TRBD1	TRBV11-3	TGTGCCAGCAGCCCAACCCGACAGGGGGCGAACACCGGGGAGCTGTTTTTT	CASSPTRQGANTGELFF
NA	19	TRBJ1-2	NA	TRBV7-9	TGTGCCAGCAGCTTAGCGGAATTGGGTCCGGGACACCCCAACTATGGCTACACCTTC	CASSLAELGPGHPNYGYTF
NA	15	TRBJ1-3	TRBD1	TRBV30	TGTGCCTGGAGTAAGAACAGGGGTTTCGGAAACACCATATATTTT	CAWSKNRGFGNTIYF
few	13	TRBJ1-1	NA	TRBV10-2	TGCGCCAGCAGTGAATTGGGGGGCACTGAAGCTTTCTTT	CASSELGGTEAFF
many	14	TRBJ1-6	NA	TRBV7-2	TGTGCCAGCAGCTTATCTGTTGTAGGTTCACCCCTCCACTTT	CASSLSVVGSPLHF
NA	15	TRBJ1-6	TRBD1	TRBV7-2	TGTGCCAGCAGCCTGCAGGGGGAATATAATTCACCCCTCCACTTT	CASSLQGEYNSPLHF
NA	16	TRBJ1-5	TRBD1	TRBV18	TGTGCCAGCTCACTTTCCGGGACAGGGGCGTATCAGCCCCAGCATTTT	CASSLSGTGAYQPQHF
NA	15	TRBJ2-3	TRBD1	TRBV10-3	TGTGCCACACGACCGGGAACAGGGGTAACAGATACGCAGTATTTT	CATRPGTGVTDTQYF
NA	13	TRBJ1-1	TRBD1	TRBV30	TGTGCCTGGACGACAGGGTGGAGCACTGAAGCTTTCTTT	CAWTTGWSTEAFF
NA	13	TRBJ1-2	TRBD1	TRBV5-1	TGCGCCAGCAGCCCGGGGACAGTGTATGGCTACACCTTC	CASSPGTVYGYTF
NA	14	TRBJ2-5	NA	TRBV5-4	TGTGCCAGCAGCTTGGGGGGGGGCGAAGAGACCCAGTACTTC	CASSLGGGEETQYF
NA	14	TRBJ2-1	NA	TRBV7-6	TGTGCCAGCAGCTTAGGCGGGGCAGACAATGAGCAGTTCTTC	CASSLGGADNEQFF
NA	17	TRBJ1-2	NA	TRBV7-9	TGTGCCAGCAGCCACATAAGATCCAGGGAGAGTAACTATGGCTACACCTTC	CASSHIRSRESNYGYTF
NA	14	TRBJ2-1	TRBD1	TRBV4-3	TGCGCCAGCAGTAAAACAGGGGCCTACAATGAGCAGTTCTTC	CASSKTGAYNEQFF
NA	14	TRBJ1-2	TRBD1	TRBV4-1	TGCGCCAGCAGCCTGGGACAGCCGGGTTTTGACTACACCTTC	CASSLGQPGFDYTF
NA	11	TRBJ2-7	NA	TRBV9	TGTGCCAGCAGCCACCACTACGAGCAGTACTTC	CASSHHYEQYF
NA	15	TRBJ1-5	NA	TRBV19	TGTGCCAGTAGTATAGCCCCCAGGGGAAAGCAGCCCCAGCATTTT	CASSIAPRGKQPQHF
NA	17	TRBJ2-1	TRBD2	TRBV18	TGTGCCAGCTCACAGACGGTGATAGCGGGCTCCTACAATGAGCAGTTCTTC	CASSQTVIAGSYNEQFF
once	13	TRBJ2-5	NA	TRBV5-5	TGTGCCAGCAGCCTGGTACCGGGAGAGACCCAGTACTTC	CASSLVPGETQYF
NA	16	TRBJ2-1	TRBD1	TRBV7-9	TGTGCCAGGGGACTGGCCCGTTCGACAGGGGAAGATGAGCAGTTCTTC	CARGLARSTGEDEQFF
NA	16	TRBJ1-2	NA	TRBV6-1	TGTGCCAGCAGTGAAAGGTTTCGGCAGAACGTCTATGGCTACACCTTC	CASSERFRQNVYGYTF
NA	13	TRBJ1-1	NA	TRBV5-1	TGCGCCAGCAGCAATGATGGTAATGCTGAAGCTTTCTTT	CASSNDGNAEAFF
NA	16	TRBJ2-3	TRBD2	TRBV10-2	TGCGCCAGCAGTGGTATTCAGCGGGGGGGCCCAGATACGCAGTATTTT	CASSGIQRGGPDTQYF
NA	14	TRBJ2-5	NA	TRBV12-5	TGTGCTAGTGGTTTGCCTCGGAGAGGAGAGACCCAGTACTTC	CASGLPRRGETQYF
NA	15	TRBJ1-3	NA	TRBV6-1	TGTGCCAGCAGTGAAAGGCTCATTGGCGGCAACACCATATATTTT	CASSERLIGGNTIYF
once	17	TRBJ2-5	TRBD2	TRBV7-9	TGTGCCAGCAGCTTAAGTGGGACTAGCGGGGCAGGAGAGACCCAGTACTTC	CASSLSGTSGAGETQYF
NA	13	TRBJ1-6	NA	TRBV6-5	TGTGCCAGCGAGATCGGGGAGAGGTCACCCCTCCACTTT	CASEIGERSPLHF
NA	16	TRBJ1-2	NA	TRBV7-2	TGTGCCAGCAGCTTAATCTTGGGCCAGGGGAAACATGGCTACACCTTC	CASSLILGQGKHGYTF
NA	13	TRBJ2-5	NA	TRBV7-2	TGTGCCAGCAGCTTTCGTGGGGAAGAGACCCAGTACTTC	CASSFRGEETQYF
few	16	TRBJ2-2	TRBD1	TRBV4-3	TGCGCCAGCAGCCAAGACAGGGGGATGAACACCGGGGAGCTGTTTTTT	CASSQDRGMNTGELFF
NA	13	TRBJ1-1	NA	TRBV13	TGTGCCAGCAGCCGACCACCGAACACTGAAGCTTTCTTT	CASSRPPNTEAFF
NA	15	TRBJ2-1	TRBD2	TRBV18	TGTGCCAGCTCAGCCGGGACTAGCGGATACAATGAGCAGTTCTTC	CASSAGTSGYNEQFF
NA	12	TRBJ2-3	NA	TRBV15	TGTGCCACCAGCAGGGGCACAGATACGCAGTATTTT	CATSRGTDTQYF
once	14	TRBJ2-1	TRBD1	TRBV19	TGTGCCAGTAGTCCCGGGACAGGGTTCTATGAGCAGTTCTTC	CASSPGTGFYEQFF